Following are 26 T cell receptor beta chains from one sample sequenced in a study of regulatory T cells. Notes on the study in general: Hydrophobic residues at CDR3 positions 6 and 7 were enriched in conventional CD4+ T cells of CD3G-deficient patients.

Amplification used 52 TRBV primers and 13 TRBJ primers. Clones were read by immunoSEQ multiplex PCR, and TCRdb kept only the in-frame ones, dropping some. The data show some 29,000 clones, under 95% seen once. For these receptors, no antigen is known. Sequenced sample: conventional CD4+ T cells sorted from blood. All receptors come from a young adult with CD3G deficiency.

This chain uses TRBV19 with TRBJ2-1, with no clear D. The V end was cut by 4 bases, the J end by 0 bases, with 10 bases between. CDR1 and CDR2 (germline): LNHDA, SQIVND (reference sequence). CDR3 size: 15 residues. CDR3 region: CASSTGGLSYNEQFF. For the CDR3, the DNA is TGTGCCAGTAGTACGGGTGGGCTCTCCTACAATGAGCAGTTCTTC.

This chain connects TRBV28 to TRBJ1-1, with D tentatively TRBD1 (5 bases). This CDR3 region has 17 residues. The ends were cut back, 4 bases at V and 5 bases at J, with 23 bases in the middle. The V gene's germline CDR1 is MDHEN and CDR2 SYDVKM. CDR3 nucleotide sequence: TGTGCCAGCAGTTCACACCGCGCCCTAGGGACGGGGACTGAAGCTTTCTTT. This gives the protein CASSSHRALGTGTEAFF.

The chain links TRBV28 to TRBJ2-1; TRBD1 aligns across 10 bases. The CDR3 extends over 15 amino acids. Germline V gene data show CDR1 as MDHEN and CDR2 as SYDVKM. Unmatched junction bases numbered 10, after V lost 4 bases and J lost 10 bases. The CDR3 DNA follows: TGTGCCAGCAGTTCCGGACAGGGGGGAGCAGGCGAGCAGTTCTTC. Its protein is CASSSGQGGAGEQFF.

The chain couples TRBV10-2 to TRBJ2-7; TRBD2 matches at 9 bases. Germline V gives CDR1 WSHSY, CDR2 SAAADI. The CDR3 covers 16 residues. Trimming at V came to 3 bases and at J to 3 bases, leaving 9 bases not matched to a gene. The CDR3 reads CASSDSGTSRNYEQYF. CDR3 DNA: TGCGCCAGCAGTGACTCGGGGACTAGCAGAAACTACGAGCAGTACTTC.

This chain connects TRBV10-3 to TRBJ2-7; perhaps TRBD2 as D (5 bases). The CDR3 extends over 14 amino acids. Germline V lookup: CDR1 ENHRY, CDR2 SYGVKD. The ends were cut back, 8 bases at V and 0 bases at J, with 14 bases in the middle. CDR3 in amino acids: CAIGEAGSSYEQYV. In DNA, the CDR3 is TGTGCCATCGGCGAGGCGGGTAGCTCCTACGAGCAGTACGTC.

The chain employs TRBV28 and TRBJ1-4; D is ambiguous. V lost 2 bases, J lost 6 bases, and 7 bases lay in between. Looked up from germline, CDR1 is MDHEN and CDR2 is SYDVKM. This CDR3 is built from 13 residues. The CDR3 is CASSLPPDEKLFF. In nucleotides, the CDR3 is TGTGCCAGCAGTTTACCCCCCGATGAAAAACTGTTTTTT.

The genes are TRBV6-6 and TRBJ1-2, with D unclear. From germline, CDR1 is MNHNY and CDR2 SVGAGI (reference sequence). Trimming cost V 4 bases and J 5 bases, with 14 bases left between them. This CDR3 is built from 14 residues. The CDR3 is CASSFRVSGYGYTF. Written as DNA, the CDR3 is TGTGCCAGCAGTTTCCGGGTTTCGGGGTATGGCTACACCTTC.

The V gene is TRBV11-2, the J gene TRBJ2-4; D remains unclear. Trimming cost V 1 base and J 0 bases, with 7 bases left between them. Germline assignment: CDR1 SGHAT and CDR2 FQNNGV. CDR3 length equals 15 residues. Written as DNA, the CDR3 is TGTGCCAGCAGCTTAGTGTGGCGAGCCAAAAACATTCAGTACTTC. Translation gives CASSLVWRAKNIQYF.

The rearrangement links TRBV28 to TRBJ1-1; tentative D call: TRBD1 (5 bases). The length of the CDR3 is 15 residues. Looked up from germline, CDR1 is MDHEN and CDR2 is SYDVKM. V shed 6 bases and J shed 0 bases, with 14 bases lying between them. In DNA, the CDR3 is TGTGCCAGCAGCGAGGGACGGGCGATGAACACTGAAGCTTTCTTT. Translated: CASSEGRAMNTEAFF.

The gene calls are TRBV28 and TRBJ2-7; 7 nucleotides match TRBD1. J gave up 3 bases and V 7 bases, and 12 bases lay outside the gene matches. The CDR3 is 15 residues long. The germline CDR1 and CDR2 sequences are MDHEN and SYDVKM. The CDR3 DNA follows: TGTGCCAGCACCACCCACGACAGGGTGGGCTACGAGCAGTACTTC. Its translation: CASTTHDRVGYEQYF.

This clone was seen once. The chain combines TRBV19 with TRBJ2-4; 7 bases are a match to TRBD2. Germline CDR1 is LNHDA and CDR2 is SQIVND (reference sequence). This CDR3 region has 15 residues. After removal of 3 bases from V and 2 bases from J, the junction contained 4 bases not matched to a gene. In DNA form, the CDR3 reads TGTGCCAGTAGTATCGGCGGGGGATCCAAAAACATTCAGTACTTC. This codes for CASSIGGGSKNIQYF.

This clone was detected only once. The V call is TRBV7-9, the J call TRBJ2-3; 12 nucleotides align to TRBD2. Trimming at V came to 1 base and at J to 4 bases, leaving 6 bases not matched to a gene. In germline, CDR1 is SEHNR, CDR2 FQNEAQ (reference sequence). The CDR3 runs 17 residues. As DNA, the CDR3 is TGTGCCAGCAGCTTAGACTTTAGACTAGCGGGAGCAGATACGCAGTATTTT. As protein: CASSLDFRLAGADTQYF.

The chain is built from TRBV12-5 and TRBJ2-4, with 8 bases that match TRBD1. Germline-derived CDR1 and CDR2 are LGHNT and FRNRAP. CDR3 length: 14 residues. The V gene end was trimmed by 1 base and the J gene end by 9 bases; junction bases not matched to a gene: 5. The CDR3 is CASGLGTGTRIQYF. CDR3 in DNA: TGTGCTAGTGGTTTGGGGACAGGGACCCGCATTCAGTACTTC.

The genes are TRBV9 and TRBJ2-1, with D possibly being TRBD1 (5 bases). This CDR3 has 13 residues. The ends were cut back, 0 bases at V and 8 bases at J, with 9 bases in the middle. The germline V gene has CDR1 SGDLS and CDR2 YYNGEE. CDR3 DNA sequence: TGTGCCAGCAGCGTAGGACAGATGGATGAGCAGTTCTTC. Amino acid sequence: CASSVGQMDEQFF.

The J gene is TRBJ2-7, the V gene TRBV6-1; TRBD2 matches at 9 bases. The CDR3 sequence is 15 residues long. The germline CDR1 and CDR2 sequences are MNHNS and SASEGT. Unmatched junction bases numbered 9, after V lost 2 bases and J lost 7 bases. As DNA, the CDR3 is TGTGCCAGCAGTGAACTTAATAGCGGGAGAGTGGAGCAGTACTTC. Its translation is CASSELNSGRVEQYF.

The V gene is TRBV5-1, the J gene TRBJ2-2; TRBD1 aligns across 8 bases. Germline lookup yields CDR1 SGHRS and CDR2 YFSETQ. V trimming: 4 bases; J trimming: 7 bases; junction bases outside the gene matches: 9. This CDR3 has 15 residues. CDR3 sequence: CASSPGGAKVGELFF. In DNA form, the CDR3 reads TGCGCCAGCAGCCCAGGGGGCGCGAAAGTCGGGGAGCTGTTTTTT.

V and J are TRBV18 and TRBJ1-4; no clear D. The CDR3 is made up of 15 amino acids. Trimming shortened V by 5 bases and J by 3 bases, and 13 bases separated the two germline ends. CDR1 and CDR2 (germline): KGHSH, LQKENI. As DNA, the CDR3 is TGTGCCAGCTCAGTTTCGAGGGCGCCTAATGAAAAACTGTTTTTT. It specifies CASSVSRAPNEKLFF.

The chain joins TRBV5-1 to TRBJ1-1, with D hard to call. This CDR3 spans 15 amino acids. CDR1 and CDR2 (germline): SGHRS, YFSETQ. V lost 0 bases to trimming and J lost 7 bases, with 16 bases between them. In DNA, the CDR3 is TGCGCCAGCAGCTTGGACCGGTCACCGGCGGGTGAAGCTTTCTTT. This encodes CASSLDRSPAGEAFF.

The chain employs TRBV6-1 and TRBJ2-3; the D is unclear. Per the germline V gene, CDR1 is MNHNS and CDR2 is SASEGT. The V and J ends lost 6 bases and 2 bases respectively, with 9 bases between them. The CDR3 has 13 amino acids. The CDR3 DNA reads as TGTGCCAGCAGGGAGTCGTCCACAGATACGCAGTATTTT. Translated, it gives CASRESSTDTQYF.

This chain uses TRBV6-1 with TRBJ2-3, with TRBD1 matching 9 bases. Losses at the gene ends were 0 bases for V and 6 bases for J; bases not matched to a gene: 10. The CDR3 sequence is 17 residues long. Germline-derived CDR1 and CDR2 are MNHNS and SASEGT. The CDR3 DNA follows: TGTGCCAGCAGTGAAGCACCGGGGGGACAGGGCCGCGATACGCAGTATTTT. Its protein product is CASSEAPGGQGRDTQYF.

The CDR3 DNA sequence: TGTGCCAGCAGCACAGCTAACTATGGCTACACCTTC. It yields the protein CASSTANYGYTF. The chain links TRBV28 to TRBJ1-2; D uncertain. The V gene lost 6 bases and the J gene lost 0 bases, with 5 bases spanning the gap. The CDR3 loop spans 12 amino acids. Looked up from germline, CDR1 is MDHEN and CDR2 is SYDVKM.

V usage is TRBV27 and J usage is TRBJ2-5, with 7 bases identical to TRBD1. The tail of the sequence fits TRBJ2-7 better, so the J call may be wrong. Germline V lookup: CDR1 MNHEY, CDR2 SMNVEV (reference sequence). This CDR3 contains 13 residues. This chain's CDR3 is CASSRQGAYEQYF. The CDR3 DNA is TGTGCCAGCAGCCGTCAGGGGGCCTACGAGCAGTACTTC.

The table lists this clone with a count of one. The chain uses TRBV7-9 and TRBJ2-5; 8 nucleotides line up with TRBD2. J was trimmed by 0 bases and V by 6 bases; bases with no gene match: 15. CDR3 length equals 18 residues. Per germline, CDR1 SEHNR and CDR2 FQNEAQ (reference sequence). The CDR3 region is CASSYGRSAGGHQETQYF. The CDR3 nucleotides are TGTGCCAGCAGTTACGGGAGGTCGGCGGGAGGCCACCAAGAGACCCAGTACTTC.

The rearrangement uses TRBV19 and TRBJ1-1; tentatively, D is TRBD1 (5 bases). This CDR3 spans 15 amino acids. Germline V CDR1 and CDR2: LNHDA, SQIVND (reference sequence). V dropped 3 bases and J dropped 4 bases, with 15 bases sitting between them. The DNA for the CDR3 is TGTGCCAGTAGTATCACGGGGCGACGGGCCACTGAAGCTTTCTTT. Encoded protein: CASSITGRRATEAFF.

V and J are TRBV7-9 and TRBJ1-1; D is unresolved. Germline V lookup: CDR1 SEHNR, CDR2 FQNEAQ (reference sequence). V dropped 5 bases and J dropped 1 base, with 8 bases sitting between them. The CDR3 contains 13 residues. Written as DNA, the CDR3 is TGTGCCAGCAGCCTCCACACGAACACTGAAGCTTTCTTT. It is translated as CASSLHTNTEAFF.

This rearrangement joins TRBV12-5 to TRBJ2-7; D not resolved. Trimming pared 6 bases from V and 2 bases from J, leaving 11 bases between. The length of the CDR3 is 13 residues. CDR1 LGHNT and CDR2 FRNRAP come from the germline V gene. Here the CDR3 reads CASGTLSTYEQYF. The CDR3 nucleotides are TGTGCTAGTGGGACTCTCTCGACCTACGAGCAGTACTTC.